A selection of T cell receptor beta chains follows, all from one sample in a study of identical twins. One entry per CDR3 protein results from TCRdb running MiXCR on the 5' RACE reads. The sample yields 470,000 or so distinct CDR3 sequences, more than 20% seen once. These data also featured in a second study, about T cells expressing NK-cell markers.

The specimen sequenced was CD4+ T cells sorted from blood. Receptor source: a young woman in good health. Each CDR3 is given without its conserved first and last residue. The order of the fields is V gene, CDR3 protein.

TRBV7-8	ASSPWTSGSYEQY
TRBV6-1	ASGEAVLTGELF
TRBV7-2	ATLAPPGLAGAEQY
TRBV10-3	AISPNTDTQY
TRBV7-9	ASSSGPAEPTDTQY
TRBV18	ASSPGGTQGTEAF
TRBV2	ASSEYRADRVVTQH
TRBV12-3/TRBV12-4	ASSFARNIQY
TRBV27	ASSYRGYQETQY
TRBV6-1	ASSEGWEDTQY
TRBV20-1	SATGTVDTQY
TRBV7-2	ASSFAGTTNEKLF
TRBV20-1	SARDYRAGELF
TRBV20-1	SASSAGGSGTQY
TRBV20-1	SARYAGTSVNEQF
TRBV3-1	ASSQGLGSGQY
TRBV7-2	ASSLDPIYAQY
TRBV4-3	ASSRGTSGTYEQY
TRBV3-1	ASSQALQPSPLH
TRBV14	ASSQDYGWQF
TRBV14	ASSPQLETEQF
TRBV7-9	ASSSGTGSGEKLF
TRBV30	AWSEGRHTDTQY
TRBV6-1	ASSLRWQGLTDTQY
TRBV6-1	ASTYGGTLVPTGYT
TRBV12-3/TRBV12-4	ASSQGPGQGNTEAF
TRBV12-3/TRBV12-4	ASSLYLGGGTEAF
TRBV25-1	ASSGDRGMNQPQH
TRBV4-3	ASSQYVQKSYEQY
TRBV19	ASSIGTGIFSNQPQH
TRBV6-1	ASKPGTGGNYEQY
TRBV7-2	ASSLVAGLVGETQY
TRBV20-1	SARAGMHTEAF
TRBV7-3	ASRKQGVLSTDTQY
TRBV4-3	ASSQDKLGYEQY
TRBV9	ASTARDLSSYNEQF